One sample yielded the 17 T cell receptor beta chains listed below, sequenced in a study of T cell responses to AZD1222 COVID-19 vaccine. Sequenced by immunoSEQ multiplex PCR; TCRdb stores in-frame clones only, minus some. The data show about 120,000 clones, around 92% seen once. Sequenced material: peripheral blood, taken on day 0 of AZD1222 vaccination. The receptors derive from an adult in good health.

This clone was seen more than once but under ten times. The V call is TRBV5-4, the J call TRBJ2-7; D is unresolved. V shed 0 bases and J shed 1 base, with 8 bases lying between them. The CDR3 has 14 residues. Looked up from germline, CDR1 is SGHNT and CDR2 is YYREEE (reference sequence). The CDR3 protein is CASSLAPESYEQYF. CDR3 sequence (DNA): TGTGCCAGCAGCTTGGCACCAGAGTCCTACGAGCAGTACTTC.

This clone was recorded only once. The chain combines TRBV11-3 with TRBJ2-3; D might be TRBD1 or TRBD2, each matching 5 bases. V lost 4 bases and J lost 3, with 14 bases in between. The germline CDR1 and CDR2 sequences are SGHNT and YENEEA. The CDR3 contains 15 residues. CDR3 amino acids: CASSSTGTQTDTQYF. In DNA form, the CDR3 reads TGTGCCAGCAGCTCCACCGGGACCCAGACAGATACGCAGTATTTT.

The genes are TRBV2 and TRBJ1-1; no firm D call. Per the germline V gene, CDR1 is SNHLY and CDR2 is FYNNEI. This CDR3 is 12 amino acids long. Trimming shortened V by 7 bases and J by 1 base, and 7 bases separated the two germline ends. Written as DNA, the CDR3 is TGTGCCAGCATTCGGCAGAACACTGAAGCTTTCTTT. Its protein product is CASIRQNTEAFF.

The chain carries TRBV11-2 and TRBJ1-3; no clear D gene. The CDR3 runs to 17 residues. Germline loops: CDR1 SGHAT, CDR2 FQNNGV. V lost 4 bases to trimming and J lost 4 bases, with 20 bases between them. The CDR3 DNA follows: TGTGCCAGCAGCTCCCCATCAGGAATTTCGGTAGGAAACACCATATATTTT. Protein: CASSSPSGISVGNTIYF.

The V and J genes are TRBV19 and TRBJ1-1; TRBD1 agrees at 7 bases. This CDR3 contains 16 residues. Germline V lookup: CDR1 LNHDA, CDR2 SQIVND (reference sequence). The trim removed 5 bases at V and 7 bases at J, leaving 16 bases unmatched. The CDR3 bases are TGTGCCAGTAGTTGGATCGGTAGGGGGCGTATCAATGAAGCTTTCTTT. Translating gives CASSWIGRGRINEAFF.

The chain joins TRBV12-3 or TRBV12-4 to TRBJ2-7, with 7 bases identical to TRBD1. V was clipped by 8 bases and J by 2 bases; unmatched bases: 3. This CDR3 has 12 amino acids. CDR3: CASQDRPYEQYF. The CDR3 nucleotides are TGTGCCAGCCAGGACAGGCCCTACGAGCAGTACTTC.

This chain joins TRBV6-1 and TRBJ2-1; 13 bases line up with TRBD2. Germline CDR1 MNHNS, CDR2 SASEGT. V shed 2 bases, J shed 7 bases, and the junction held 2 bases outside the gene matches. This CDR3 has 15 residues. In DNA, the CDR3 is TGTGCCAGCAGTGAAAAGACTAGCGGGGGGAATGAGCAGTTCTTC. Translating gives CASSEKTSGGNEQFF.

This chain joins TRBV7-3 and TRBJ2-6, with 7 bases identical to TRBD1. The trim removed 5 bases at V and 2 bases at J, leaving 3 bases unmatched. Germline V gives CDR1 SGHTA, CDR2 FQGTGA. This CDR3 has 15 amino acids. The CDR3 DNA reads TGTGCCAGCAGCCCAACAGGGGCTGGGGCCAACGTCCTGACTTTC. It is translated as CASSPTGAGANVLTF.

The DNA for the CDR3 is TGCGCCAGCAGCTTGGAAGGGTCTGGCCTAATCAATGAAAAACTGTTTTTT. Translation gives CASSLEGSGLINEKLFF. The chain links TRBV5-1 to TRBJ1-4; D uncertain. The CDR3 extends over 17 amino acids. Trimming stripped 0 bases from V and 5 bases from J, with 17 bases between. The germline CDR1 and CDR2 sequences are SGHRS and YFSETQ.

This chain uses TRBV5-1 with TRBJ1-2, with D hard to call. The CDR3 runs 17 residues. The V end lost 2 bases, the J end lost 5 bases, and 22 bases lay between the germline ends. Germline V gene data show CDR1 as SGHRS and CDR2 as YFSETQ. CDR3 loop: CASSLNKAALFPYGYTF. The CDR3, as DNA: TGCGCCAGCAGCTTAAATAAGGCAGCTCTTTTTCCTTATGGCTACACCTTC.

As DNA, the CDR3 is TGTGCCAGCAGTTTCGGGACGGGTACCTACGAGCAGTACTTC. Its protein product is CASSFGTGTYEQYF. V is TRBV28 and J is TRBJ2-7, with D tentatively TRBD1 or TRBD2 (5 bases each). V shed 3 bases and J shed 2 bases, with 11 bases lying between them. This CDR3 contains 14 residues. Germline CDR1 and CDR2: MDHEN and SYDVKM. Drawing the rest from reference TRBV28 and TRBJ2-7, the complete variable domain is DVKVTQSSRYLVKRTGEKVFLECVQDMDHENMFWYRQDPGLGLRLIYFSYDVKMKEKGDIPEGYSVSREKKERFSLILESASTNQTSMYLCASSFGTGTYEQYFGPGTRLTVT.

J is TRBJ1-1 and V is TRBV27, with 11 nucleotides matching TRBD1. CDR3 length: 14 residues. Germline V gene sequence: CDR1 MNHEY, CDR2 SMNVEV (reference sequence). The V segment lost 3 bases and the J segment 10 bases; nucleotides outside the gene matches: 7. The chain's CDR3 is CASSFAGTGGGAFF. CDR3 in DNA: TGTGCCAGCAGTTTTGCGGGGACAGGGGGGGGAGCTTTCTTT.

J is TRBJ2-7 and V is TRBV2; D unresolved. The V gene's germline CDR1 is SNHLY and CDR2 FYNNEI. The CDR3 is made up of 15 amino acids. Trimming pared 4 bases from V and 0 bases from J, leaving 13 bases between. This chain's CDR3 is CASSATLGSSYEQYF. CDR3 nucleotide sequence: TGTGCCAGCAGTGCTACTTTGGGCAGCTCCTACGAGCAGTACTTC. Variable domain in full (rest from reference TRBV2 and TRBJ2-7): EPEVTQTPSHQVTQMGQEVILRCVPISNHLYFYWYRQILGQKVEFLVSFYNNEISEKSEIFDDQFSVERPDGSNFTLKIRSTKLEDSAMYFCASSATLGSSYEQYFGPGTRLTVT.

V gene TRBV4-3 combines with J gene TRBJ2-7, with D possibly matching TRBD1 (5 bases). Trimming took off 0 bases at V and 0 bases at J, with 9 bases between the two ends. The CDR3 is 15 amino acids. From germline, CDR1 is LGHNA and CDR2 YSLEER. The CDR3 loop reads CASSQERDSSYEQYF. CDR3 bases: TGCGCCAGCAGCCAAGAAAGAGACAGCTCCTACGAGCAGTACTTC.

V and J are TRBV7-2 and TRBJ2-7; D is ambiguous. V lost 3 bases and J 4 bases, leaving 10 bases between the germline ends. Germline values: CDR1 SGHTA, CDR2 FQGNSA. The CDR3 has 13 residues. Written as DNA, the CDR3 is TGTGCCAGCAGCTTCATTTGGGGATACGAGCAGTACTTC. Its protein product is CASSFIWGYEQYF.

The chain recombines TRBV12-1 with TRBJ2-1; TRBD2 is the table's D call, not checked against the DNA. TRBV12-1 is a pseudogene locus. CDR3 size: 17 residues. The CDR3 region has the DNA TGTGCCAGCAGCTTCTGGCGGGACTATAGCTCCTACAATGAGCAGTTCTTC. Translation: CASSFWRDYSSYNEQFF.

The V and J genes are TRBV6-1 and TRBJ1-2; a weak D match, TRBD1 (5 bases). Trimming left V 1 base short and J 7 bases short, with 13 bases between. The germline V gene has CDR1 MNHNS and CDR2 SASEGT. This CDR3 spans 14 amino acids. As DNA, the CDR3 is TGTGCCAGCAGTGAAGGACAGCCCGTTGGTGGCTACACCTTC. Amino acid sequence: CASSEGQPVGGYTF.